The entry below gives a single TCR beta chain sequence along with its context. This entry belongs to a study of T cell changes during pregnancy in multiple sclerosis. Clones were sequenced by immunoSEQ multiplex PCR, and TCRdb holds only the in-frame ones, with some missing. The sample has roughly 30,000 clones, roughly 89% seen once. This material consisted of CD8+ T cells from peripheral blood mononuclear cells, taken in the second trimester of pregnancy. The TCR comes from a female donor with multiple sclerosis, enrolled in a pregnancy study.

Written as DNA, the CDR3 is TGTGCCAGTAGTATAGGCGCGGGGGCGGGGTACAATGAGCAGTTCTTC. Encoded protein: CASSIGAGAGYNEQFF. The V gene is TRBV19, the J gene TRBJ2-1; a weak D match, TRBD2 (7 bases). Germline CDR1 LNHDA, CDR2 SQIVND (reference sequence). The CDR3 length is 16 residues. Between the trimmed V and J ends, which lost 1 base and 4 bases, there was a span of 14 bases.